This TCR beta chain emerged from a study of shared clonotypes between healthy human individuals. The repertoire was sequenced with immunoSEQ multiplex PCR; TCRdb's copy has only in-frame clones and lacks some. Of under 700,000 clones listed, roughly 95% were seen once; the top ten hold over 0.1%. Germline lookup yields CDR1 LNHDA and CDR2 SQIVND (reference sequence). Trimming removed 5 bases from V and 6 bases from J; junction bases left unmatched: 4. The CDR3 consists of 13 residues. This clone came up once. The naive CD8 fraction comprised CD45RO-negative cells positively selected for CCR7 and excluded terminally differentiated effector memory CD45RA+ cells.

Sequences were obtained from naive CD8+ T cells sorted from blood. The clonotype was recovered from a woman in her 30s in good health. The rearrangement uses TRBV19 and TRBJ2-7, with TRBD1 matching over 10 bases. The CDR3 loop is CASSPGQGGEQYF. The CDR3 coding sequence is TGTGCCAGTAGTCCCGGACAGGGGGGCGAGCAGTACTTC.